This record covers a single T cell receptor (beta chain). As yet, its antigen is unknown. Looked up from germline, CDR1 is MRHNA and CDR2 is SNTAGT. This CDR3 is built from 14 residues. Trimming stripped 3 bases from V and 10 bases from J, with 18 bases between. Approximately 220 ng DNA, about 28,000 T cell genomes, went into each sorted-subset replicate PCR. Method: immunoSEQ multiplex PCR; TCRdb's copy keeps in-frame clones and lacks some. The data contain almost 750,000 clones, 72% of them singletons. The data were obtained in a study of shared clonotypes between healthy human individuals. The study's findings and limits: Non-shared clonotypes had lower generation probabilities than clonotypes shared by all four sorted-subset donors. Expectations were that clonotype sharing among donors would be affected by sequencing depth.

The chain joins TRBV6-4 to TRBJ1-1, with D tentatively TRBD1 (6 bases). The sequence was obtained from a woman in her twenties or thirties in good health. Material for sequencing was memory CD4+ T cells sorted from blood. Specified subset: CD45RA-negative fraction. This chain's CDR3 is CASSESPAGGGAFF. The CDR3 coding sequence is TGTGCCAGCAGTGAGTCCCCTGCAGGAGGGGGAGCTTTCTTT.